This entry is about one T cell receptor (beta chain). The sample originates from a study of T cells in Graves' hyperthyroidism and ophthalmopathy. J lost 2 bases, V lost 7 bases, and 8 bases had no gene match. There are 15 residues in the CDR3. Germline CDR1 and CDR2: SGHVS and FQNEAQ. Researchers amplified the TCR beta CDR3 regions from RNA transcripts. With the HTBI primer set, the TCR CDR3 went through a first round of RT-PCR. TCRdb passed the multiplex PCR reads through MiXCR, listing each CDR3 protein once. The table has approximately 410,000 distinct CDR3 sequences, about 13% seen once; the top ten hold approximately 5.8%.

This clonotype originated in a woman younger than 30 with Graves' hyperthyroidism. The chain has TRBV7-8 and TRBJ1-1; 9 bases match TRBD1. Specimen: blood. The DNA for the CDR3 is TGTGCCAGCAACTCCAAAACAGGGGGCAACACTGAAGCTTTCTTT. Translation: CASNSKTGGNTEAFF.